This TCR beta chain was recorded in a study of cytomegalovirus exposure and HLA in healthy donors (dated by TCRdb to 2016 to 2017). About the investigation overall: In an earlier analysis of 587 of the donors, 250 to 350 Gb of sequence data and 100 million or so unique TCR beta sequences from about 180 million T cells were reported. An early release that covered around 590 HLA-typed donors contained approximately 300 gigabases of sequencing data and tens of millions of unique TCR sequences. Among the 398 genotyped donors, 75% to 90% belonged to the genetic ancestry cluster associated with self-reported Caucasian donors. The study aimed to test whether cataloging public T cell receptors could reveal signatures of past pathogen exposure. The T cell repertoires of some 700 subjects were profiled by immunosequencing and related to cytomegalovirus serostatus. A separate validation cohort of 90 to 150 different subjects was used in addition to the 666-subject first cohort. High-throughput TCR immunosequencing, statistical association of individual TCRs with disease status, and machine learning were combined to predict cytomegalovirus infection status. In a later analysis, previously published TCR beta repertoires from some 640 donors were re-analyzed and high-resolution HLA genotyping was added so that TCR occurrence patterns could be studied. The later analysis used no new phenotypic data to find candidate immune exposures, relying instead on TCR beta sequences and their occurrence across donors. To decide whether each TCR beta V gene segment behaved as functional or pseudogenic, an earlier analysis of nearly 600 of the donors relied on high-throughput TCR beta sequencing. Donor age, sex, ethnicity and CMV serostatus were compiled together with the repertoire data. Genome-wide SNP genotypes for about 65% of the 666 donors were used in a later genetic analysis, which treated that subset as a discovery cohort. Every repertoire in the discovery cohort had been generated on one and the same sequencing platform. HLA typing covered class I and class II loci at four-digit resolution. Typing coverage differed by locus: A, B, C, DRB1 and DQB1 were typed in about 620-630 donors, DQA1 in 500 to 550, DPA1 in approximately 600, and DPB1 in 400 to 490. Roughly five DR-DQ haplotypes were handled as single units for association and clustering, since linkage in the cohort was strong. Across approximately 400 genotyped donors of the cohort, an average of roughly 250,000 unique TCR beta nucleotide sequences per donor were sequenced, and 15% to 20% of those sequences were non-productive. Study-wide conclusions, independent of this receptor: For the cohort, immune exposure information was limited to CMV serostatus. A later analysis associated about 18,000 TCR beta sequences with specific HLA alleles at a false discovery rate of 0.05. Sequencing depth was assumed to be roughly uniform across donors in the presence/absence analyses, though that assumption may not hold. Most CMV-associated TCR beta chains appeared to be HLA-restricted in a later analysis, and the HLA associations seemed to be driven largely by CMV exposure. Across donors, most TCR sequences were observed very rarely, whereas some public TCRs were present in many individuals. In the study, roughly 160 TCR beta chains were listed as associated with cytomegalovirus. In both the original and validation cohorts, the classifier was reported to diagnose cytomegalovirus status with high specificity and sensitivity. A cluster of highly shared sequence variants was judged likely to be a technical artifact of the sequencing pipeline. Linkage disequilibrium might explain the correlated functional status among segregating V segments, but an unknown experimental factor could not be ruled out. In vitro tests confirmed that a few of the cytomegalovirus-associated TCR beta chains recognize cytomegalovirus antigens. This cohort had only TCR beta chains sequenced, and the lack of alpha or paired-chain data limited which features could be detected. In a later analysis, several top co-occurrence clusters were reported to appear linked to parvovirus B19, influenza, CMV and Epstein-Barr virus. Assigning TCR associations to individual alleles was difficult when HLA alleles, especially DR and DQ, strongly co-occurred. In an earlier analysis of roughly 500 of the donors, most TCR beta V segments appeared in productive rearrangements about 90% or about 30% of the time, broadly matching IMGT annotations. In a later genetic analysis, fewer N-insertions in productive TCRs were reported among donors in an Asian-associated ancestry cluster than the approximately 630-donor mean. In a later analysis, HLA-associated TCR beta chains were found to be more clonally expanded and to have lower generation probabilities than equally common non-associated chains. In a later analysis, TCR association rates were found to vary across HLA loci, with the most associated TCRs seen for DRB1 alleles and the fewest for HLA-C alleles. Because HLA typing was missing for some donors at each locus, association tests included only the typed subset. A further reported finding was that TCR beta sequences accurately predicted the HLA-A and HLA-B alleles for most subjects in the first cohort. The authors suggested that the approach could potentially be extended to other disease states and immunological phenotypes. Because counts were too low, more than 15 rarely observed V segments, including chromosome 9 orphons, were left out of the earlier analysis of 500 to 750 of the donors. In a later genetic analysis, a missense DCLRE1C variant was associated with V-gene and J-gene trimming of TCR beta chains, and the association was replicated in an independent cohort.

Comments on this clone: Its antigen is unknown.

The cohort comprised some 700 healthy bone marrow donors. Cohort members were all nominally healthy when sampled, although unrecorded immune exposures were likely present. The donor tested CMV seropositive and was one of the 289 seropositive cohort members. A peripheral blood sample was provided by each donor, and peripheral blood mononuclear cells were used for TCR beta sequencing. Genomic DNA was extracted from the blood cell samples with the Qiagen DNeasy Blood Extraction Kit. Libraries were made using the immunoSEQ multiplex PCR assay. A mixture of 60 forward primers for TCR Vbeta segments and 13 reverse primers for TCR Jbeta segments was used in the multiplex PCR. The CDR3 region of rearranged TCR beta genes was amplified from genomic DNA with a multiplex PCR assay. The amplified TCR beta libraries were sequenced on the Illumina HiSeq System as 87-base-pair reads. In the authors' own workflow: A later analysis tallied tens of millions of unique TCR beta chains across the 550 to 850 repertoires, and around 10 million of those chains were shared by two or more donors. To remove PCR and sequencing errors, raw reads were error-corrected and collapsed into unique sequences using a nearest-neighbor algorithm that merged closely related sequences. V, D and J gene segments were assigned by aligning CDR3 sequences to IMGT reference sequences. For a sequence to be retained, a match of at least six nucleotides to both a V gene segment and a J gene segment was required. A rearrangement counted as productive if the CDR3 had no stop codons and remained in frame with V and J, and every other rearrangement counted as non-productive. Following IMGT convention, CDR3 was defined as the stretch from the second conserved V-encoded cysteine up to the conserved J-encoded phenylalanine. The earlier analysis of more than 450 of the donors excluded sequences that lacked an unambiguous match to a single V gene segment. In an earlier analysis of approximately 560 of the donors, a V segment was called functional when productive rearrangements were above 56.7%, and segregating when the standard deviation between donors exceeded 5%. A statistical classification framework was developed to diagnose cytomegalovirus status using the catalog of TCR beta chain sequences. A later analysis assigned V and J genes by comparing TCR nucleotide sequences with IMGT/GENE-DB human TR gene sequences. The TCRdist pipeline was used in a later analysis to assign CDR3 sequences and most-parsimonious VDJ recombination scenarios. A later analysis defined each TCR beta chain by its CDR3 amino acid sequence plus V-gene family, and excluded reads lacking a unique V-gene family. To address suspected cross-contamination and a sequencing artifact, a later analysis removed over 500 highly shared, low-generation-probability nucleotide sequences. A later analysis calculated a clonal expansion index for each public chain from normalized within-repertoire ranks of inferred template counts. Generation probabilities in a later analysis came from a VDJ recombination model fitted to out-of-frame rearrangements, and those results were checked against IGoR. In a later analysis, hypergeometric tests were used to score TCR-TCR, TCR-HLA and TCR-CMV co-occurrence, with a repertoire-size bias correction applied to TCR pairs. To estimate false discovery rates, a later analysis permuted the HLA or CMV assignments 20 times. In a later analysis, co-occurring TCRs were grouped with DBSCAN, and TCRdist sequence similarity was added when clustering was performed within HLA-allele-positive subsets. Repertoires with fewer than 30,000 or more than 120,000 public chains, plus five repertoires with anomalous nucleotide sharing, were excluded from co-occurrence clustering. TCRdb took over this immuneACCESS table, retaining in-frame rearrangements with V and J assigned. Such tables are incomplete; in checked studies, under half of the missing clones stem from an unresolved V gene, and the remainder is unexplained. For V, J and clone size, that table is used; D and trimming come from the DNA. This sample's listing comprises tens of thousands of clones. The ten top clones hold 5.5% to 6.5% of the sample.

The sample taken for sequencing was PBMCs. This TCR was recovered from a girl between 5 and 17 years old in good health and CMV-seropositive.

The DNA sequence is as follows: TGTGCCACCGCCGGACAGGAGTCCTACGAGCAGTACTTC. This translates into CATAGQESYEQYF. This receptor chain uses TRBV19 and TRBJ2-7; 7 nucleotides in the junction match TRBD1. CDR1 and CDR2 were assigned from the germline V gene (reference sequence) as LNHDA and SQIVND. The V end gives up 10 bases and the J end 1 base, leaving 7 bases in the junction not matched to a gene. The CDR3 holds 13 amino acids from the cysteine to the phenylalanine. The kept DNA is CDR3 alone, 39 bases in frame from the first base.